Below, 22 T cell receptor beta chains from the same sample are listed, as sequenced in a study of memory CD4+ T cells and cytomegalovirus serostatus (dated by TCRdb to 2018 to 2020). A FACSAria II was used to sort memory CD4+ T cells, defined as single viable CD3+CD4+CD8-CD45RO+ cells. Preparation of the library involved the immunoSEQ multiplex PCR assay. TCRdb obtained this table from immuneACCESS and retained in-frame rearrangements with V and J assigned. These tables miss some clones; where compared with another copy, unresolved V genes account for less than half of the shortfall, and the remainder is unexplained. Here the sample has under 50,000 clones; around 82% occur a single time. Clones ranked in the top ten supply 0.75% to 1% of the sample. Input material: memory CD4+ T cells from blood. Every receptor here comes from an adult in good health and CMV-seronegative.

This clone was recorded once. This chain connects TRBV27 to TRBJ1-4; weak D call: TRBD1 (5 bases). Deletions cut 3 bases from V and 8 bases from J, with 16 bases between. The CDR3 sequence is 15 residues long. Germline assignment: CDR1 MNHEY and CDR2 SMNVEV (reference sequence). DNA for the CDR3: TGTGCCAGCAGTTTCTCCGGGACCGGGGACGAAAAACTGTTTTTT. Translation gives CASSFSGTGDEKLFF.

The CDR3 protein is CASSFGDARDTNQPQHF. CDR3 nucleotides: TGCGCCAGCAGCTTTGGGGACGCCCGGGACACCAATCAGCCCCAGCATTTT. The chain links TRBV5-1 to TRBJ1-5, with a tentative D call TRBD1 (6 bases). Trimming removed 2 bases from V and 3 bases from J, with 18 bases in between. There are 17 residues in the CDR3. Germline V gene sequence: CDR1 SGHRS, CDR2 YFSETQ.

This chain links TRBV2 with TRBJ1-3, with 10 bases identical to TRBD1. This CDR3 comprises 16 residues. The germline CDR1 and CDR2 sequences are SNHLY and FYNNEI. J lost 2 bases, V lost 6 bases, and 7 bases had no gene match. CDR3 loop: CASSSTTGGAGNTIYF. CDR3 DNA: TGTGCCAGCAGCTCTACGACAGGGGGCGCTGGAAACACCATATATTTT.

The J gene is TRBJ1-2, the V gene TRBV6-7; D is possibly TRBD1 (5 bases). TRBV6-7 is placed among ORFs of uncertain function. The ends were cut back, 4 bases at V and 12 bases at J, with 12 bases in the middle. The CDR3 spans 11 residues. This chain's CDR3 is CASSSGLINTF. In nucleotides, the CDR3 is TGTGCCAGCAGTTCGGGACTTATAAACACCTTC.

The chain recombines TRBV19 with TRBJ2-7; 9 bases match TRBD1. The CDR3 contains 13 residues. CDR1 is LNHDA, CDR2 SQIVND, per germline (reference sequence). V was clipped by 6 bases and J by 2 bases; unmatched bases: 2. For the CDR3, the DNA is TGTGCCAGTAGGGGGACAGGGACCTACGAGCAGTACTTC. This translates into CASRGTGTYEQYF.

The count of this clone is one. The chain has TRBV6-5 and TRBJ1-2, with a weak D call TRBD1 (5 bases). The V end was cut by 6 bases, the J end by 8 bases, with 16 bases between. The CDR3 spans 13 residues. Germline assignment: CDR1 MNHEY and CDR2 SVGAGI. The CDR3 sequence is CASRPQEQGGYTF. The CDR3 nucleotides are TGTGCCAGCAGGCCACAGGAACAAGGGGGCTACACCTTC.

This chain joins TRBV29-1 and TRBJ1-3, with 7 positions matching TRBD1. Germline values: CDR1 SQVTM, CDR2 ANQGSEA. V lost 3 bases and J lost 2; bases outside the gene matches: 4. This CDR3 has 14 amino acids. Here the CDR3 DNA reads TGCAGCGTTGATGCCAGGGGGGCTGGAAACACCATATATTTT. It specifies CSVDARGAGNTIYF. Full variable domain (outside the CDR3, taken from reference TRBV29-1 and TRBJ1-3): SAVISQKPSRDICQRGTSLTIQCQVDSQVTMMFWYRQQPGQSLTLIATANQGSEATYESGFVIDKFPISRPNLTFSTLTVSNMSPEDSSIYLCSVDARGAGNTIYFGEGSWLTVV.

This clone appeared a few times. This chain links TRBV27 with TRBJ1-6; D is unclear. The CDR3 is made up of 13 amino acids. V shed 6 bases and J shed 7 bases, with 10 bases lying between them. Per germline, CDR1 MNHEY and CDR2 SMNVEV (reference sequence). The CDR3 sequence: CASRGTGNSPLHF. In nucleotides, the CDR3 is TGTGCCAGCAGGGGTACGGGGAATTCACCCCTCCACTTT.

This clone was seen only a few times. The genes are TRBV7-2 and TRBJ2-2; D possibly corresponds to TRBD2 (5 bases). The CDR3 has 17 amino acids. V shed 5 bases and J shed 1 base, with 17 bases lying between them. CDR1 and CDR2 (germline): SGHTA, FQGNSA. CDR3 nucleotides: TGTGCCAGCAGCCCTGACCACGGACGGGGGAACACCGGGGAGCTGTTTTTT. It codes for CASSPDHGRGNTGELFF.

This clone appeared a few times. V gene TRBV6-4 combines with J gene TRBJ1-1; D may be TRBD1 (5 bases). This CDR3 has 13 residues. Trimming shortened V by 6 bases and J by 5 bases, and 13 bases separated the two germline ends. CDR1 is MRHNA and CDR2 is SNTAGT in the germline V gene. DNA of the CDR3: TGTGCCAGCAGCCAAATGGAGGGGACTGAAGCTTTCTTT. Protein sequence: CASSQMEGTEAFF.

This clone was detected only once. This chain uses TRBV28 with TRBJ1-3, with D uncertain. Trimming pared 1 base from V and 6 bases from J, leaving 7 bases between. CDR3 length: 13 amino acids. Germline V lookup: CDR1 MDHEN, CDR2 SYDVKM. The CDR3 is CASSLFPLNTIYF. The CDR3 coding sequence is TGTGCCAGCAGTTTATTTCCCCTAAACACCATATATTTT.

The CDR3 DNA reads TGTGCCAGCTCGCCGAACCCTTCGGCTCCTAATGAAAAACTGTTTTTT. Translated: CASSPNPSAPNEKLFF. This sequence joins TRBV18 and TRBJ1-4, with D uncertain. Per germline, CDR1 KGHSH and CDR2 LQKENI. This CDR3 comprises 16 residues. Trimming cost V 6 bases and J 3 bases, with 17 bases left between them. The whole variable domain, remainder taken from reference TRBV18 and TRBJ1-4, is NAGVMQNPRHLVRRRGQEARLRCSPMKGHSHVYWYRQLPEEGLKFMVYLQKENIIDESGMPKERFSAEFPKEGPSILRIQQVVRGDSAAYFCASSPNPSAPNEKLFFGSGTQLSVL.

The chain links TRBV29-1 to TRBJ1-2, with D tentatively TRBD1 (5 bases). Trimming cost V 6 bases and J 4 bases, with 9 bases left between them. The CDR3 is made up of 11 amino acids. The germline CDR1 and CDR2 sequences are SQVTM and ANQGSEA. The CDR3 reads CSVGGGYGYTF. The CDR3 DNA is TGCAGCGTCGGGGGGGGCTATGGCTACACCTTC.

This rearrangement joins TRBV13 to TRBJ2-1; D may be TRBD1 or TRBD2 (6 bases each). V was pared by 2 bases and J by 2 bases, with 10 bases between. The germline V gene encodes CDR1 PRHDT and CDR2 FYEKMQ (reference sequence). This CDR3 has 15 amino acids. The CDR3 coding sequence is TGTGCCAGCAGCTTATGGGGGGACACCTACAATGAGCAGTTCTTC. This codes for CASSLWGDTYNEQFF.

The sample holds a few counts of this clone. The chain is built from TRBV5-1 and TRBJ2-1, with 9 nucleotides matching TRBD1. From germline, CDR1 is SGHRS and CDR2 YFSETQ. CDR3 length equals 17 residues. Trimming took 0 bases from V and 9 from J; bases not matched to a gene: 13. This CDR3 reads CASSLVDYRGQFGEQFF. The CDR3 DNA follows: TGCGCCAGCAGCTTGGTGGATTACAGGGGGCAATTCGGTGAGCAGTTCTTC.

The V and J genes are TRBV11-1 and TRBJ2-5, with D possibly matching TRBD1 (6 bases). Judging by the DNA end, TRBJ2-7 fits better; the J call may be wrong. This CDR3 contains 13 residues. Germline V gives CDR1 SGHAT, CDR2 FQDESV (reference sequence). CDR3 in DNA: TGTGCCAGCAGCCTCAGGGGAGCCTACGAGCAGTACTTC. It translates to CASSLRGAYEQYF.

The chain joins TRBV28 to TRBJ1-5, with unresolved D. Germline assignment: CDR1 MDHEN and CDR2 SYDVKM. The CDR3 extends over 17 amino acids. The ends were cut back, 6 bases at V and 3 bases at J, with 21 bases in the middle. The CDR3 loop is CASSGEIPGGNNQPQHF. CDR3 nucleotides: TGTGCCAGCAGCGGAGAGATTCCGGGAGGCAACAATCAGCCCCAGCATTTT.

The chain employs TRBV4-1 and TRBJ2-1; TRBD2 matches at 8 bases. The CDR3 contains 15 residues. J lost 4 bases, V lost 4 bases, and 6 bases had no gene match. Germline values: CDR1 MGHRA, CDR2 YSYEKL. The CDR3 DNA follows: TGCGCCAGCAGCCCCCGGGAGGGGGGGTACAATGAGCAGTTCTTC. This encodes CASSPREGGYNEQFF.

The V and J genes are TRBV5-1 and TRBJ1-1, with D possibly being TRBD1 (5 bases). The germline V and J ends were trimmed by 3 bases and 4 bases, with 7 bases remaining between them. The CDR3 runs to 12 residues. Per germline, CDR1 SGHRS and CDR2 YFSETQ. CDR3 coding DNA: TGCGCCAGCAGCTGGCAGGGCACTGAAGCTTTCTTT. Residues: CASSWQGTEAFF.

V and J are TRBV7-2 and TRBJ1-1; D remains unclear. V was clipped by 3 bases and J by 11 bases, with 13 bases between them. Germline CDR1 and CDR2: SGHTA and FQGNSA. This CDR3 is 12 amino acids long. The CDR3, as DNA: TGTGCCAGCAGCTTCGGCCGGGAAAAGGCTTTCTTT. Translation: CASSFGREKAFF.

The count of this clone is one. The J gene is TRBJ2-7, the V gene TRBV5-5; maybe TRBD1 (6 bases). The CDR3 extends over 14 amino acids. CDR1 and CDR2 from the germline V gene are SGHKS and YYEKEE (reference sequence). Trimming stripped 1 base from V and 7 bases from J, with 15 bases between. The CDR3 bases are TGTGCCAGCAGCTTGAGGCAGGGGCAGGTGGAGCAGTACTTC. Translation gives CASSLRQGQVEQYF.

The chain is built from TRBV6-6 and TRBJ1-2, with no clear D. The germline V gene has CDR1 MNHNY and CDR2 SVGAGI (reference sequence). V shed 4 bases and J shed 1 base, with 16 bases lying between them. This CDR3 comprises 16 residues. The CDR3: CASSSPDGGVNYGYTF. CDR3 bases: TGTGCCAGCAGTTCCCCCGACGGCGGGGTTAACTATGGCTACACCTTC.